This TCR beta chain was sequenced for a study of cytomegalovirus exposure and HLA in healthy donors. Points on this clone: What it recognizes is unknown.

General observations from the study: According to a later analysis, donors in an Asian-associated ancestry cluster reportedly had fewer N-insertions than the roughly 640-donor mean.

PCR amplification relied on 60 Vbeta primers (plus 13 Jbeta primers). Clones were read by immunoSEQ multiplex PCR, and TCRdb kept only the in-frame ones, dropping some. The sample has roughly 150,000 clones; approximately 78% are singletons. Source material: PBMCs. This sequence originates from a male donor in good health and CMV-seronegative.

The CDR3 reads CASSSPGQGLSGYTF. The DNA of the CDR3 is TGTGCCAGCAGTTCTCCGGGACAGGGTTTGAGTGGCTACACCTTC. This rearrangement joins TRBV28 to TRBJ1-2; TRBD1 matches 9 bases. V lost 4 bases and J lost 7; bases outside the gene matches: 10. The CDR3 is 15 residues long. Germline values: CDR1 MDHEN, CDR2 SYDVKM.